This TCR beta chain appears in the sequencing data of a study of T cell responses to AZD1222 COVID-19 vaccine listed by TCRdb under 2021. Turning to the overall study: AZD1222 recipients with second doses at about 4 weeks or about 12 weeks were pooled, because spike-specific TCR depth and breadth did not differ between schedules. TCR sequencing covered approximately 230 trial participants: 207 given two doses of AZD1222 and 26 given two doses of MenACWY control vaccine. Trial participants were enrolled by age into subgroups of 18-55, 56-69 and 70-plus years, and 148, 28 and 57 TCR-sequenced participants, respectively, were included in these subgroups. What the study reported, not specific to this receptor: Participants were mostly white British and included more females than males, and it was suggested by the authors that clonal diversity may have been underestimated. Because no day 14 peak-response samples were available, the repertoires could be characterized only after the peak T cell response. A significant rise in spike-specific TCR breadth and depth was observed after two AZD1222 doses relative to day 0 and relative to MenACWY recipients. Conclusions about previously exposed vaccinees were limited because only six AZD1222 recipients were SARS-CoV-2 seropositive at baseline. The vaccine-associated CD4 TCRs covered the entire spike protein, and the dominant responses fell in regions 160-218 and 743-854. The 56-69-year group was small, and its depth increase did not reach significance, likely because of low power. Epitopes outside the regions mutated in the B.1.351 and B.1.1.7 variants were reportedly recognized by nearly half of the unique spike-specific TCRs.

Turning to this clone: Its cognate antigen has yet to be identified. Per-nucleotide qualities are absent, and no much larger clonotype sits a single base away. Distinct nucleotide sequences in the sample also encode this CDR3.

The CDR3 regions of human TCRbeta chains were analyzed by immunosequencing. The authors processed their data as follows. Repertoire TCRs were checked for matches against a reference library of SARS-CoV-2-specific TCRs that had been generated using the MIRA antigen-specificity platform. Breadth was defined as the fraction of unique TCRs that were SARS-CoV-2-associated. Depth was defined as the fraction of total T cells that were SARS-CoV-2-associated. Using the MIRA data, every spike-specific TCR was mapped to the spike region that the TCR reacted to and assigned to either a CD4 or a CD8 class. Log10-transformed breadth and depth values were compared by one-way ANOVA with Sidak's multiple comparisons tests. This immuneACCESS table, as held by TCRdb, lists in-frame sequences with V and J called but not all clones. Of the missing ones, under half trace to an unresolved V gene in checked studies; the others have no known cause. That table supplies the V and J calls and clone size; D and trimming were determined from the DNA. The sample table holds more than 100,000 clones, of which about 90% were seen once. 1.7% of the sample is taken by the ten largest.

V is clipped by 7 bases and J by 5 bases, and the sequence between their germline boundaries is 11 bases long. CDR3 length: 12 amino acids, cysteine to phenylalanine. Only the CDR3 DNA stays, 36 bases, in frame from base 1. Interpreted using the paper, the time point label stands for: baseline before first vaccination. Samples from vaccinated people were obtained from the UK trials COV001 and COV002, which included a single-blind randomized controlled phase 2/3 trial of AZD1222 (ChAdOx1 nCoV-19) in healthy adults. For TCRbeta chain sequencing, PBMC samples from trial participants were taken at day 0 and at day 28 after the second dose.

The sequence joins TRBV12-3 or TRBV12-4 to TRBJ1-1; the D gene identity is not certain. The sample was peripheral blood, taken on day 0 of AZD1222 vaccination. The source is an adult in good health. The sequence in DNA is TGTGCCAGCACCGGACTGGGGACTGAAGCTTTCTTT. Translated, this gives CASTGLGTEAFF.